Below, 30 T cell receptor beta chains from the same sample are listed, as sequenced in a study of shared clonotypes between healthy human individuals. TCRdb's table, derived via immunoSEQ multiplex PCR, lists solely in-frame clones and lacks some. The table lists some 690,000 clones, 90% of them singletons. Sequences were obtained from memory CD8+ T cells from PBMCs. Subset noted: CD45RO+ cells pooled with CCR7-negative TemRA cells. These receptor sequences come from a man between 18 and 29 years old in good health. Some clones in this sample may be carry-over from other donors' samples.

The chain has TRBV4-1 and TRBJ2-7, with 9 nucleotides matching TRBD1. V was clipped by 2 bases and J by 6 bases; unmatched bases: 14. CDR1 and CDR2 from the germline V gene are MGHRA and YSYEKL. The CDR3 spans 17 residues. This CDR3 reads CASSQWAAGTGLGEQYF. The CDR3 DNA follows: TGCGCCAGCAGCCAATGGGCCGCCGGGACAGGGTTAGGCGAGCAGTACTTC.

The J gene is TRBJ2-3, the V gene TRBV2, with 11 bases identical to TRBD2. Germline V CDR1 and CDR2: SNHLY, FYNNEI. This CDR3 comprises 14 residues. V trimming: 10 bases; J trimming: 4 bases; junction bases outside the gene matches: 7. This chain's CDR3 is CATLAGGPPDTQYF. CDR3 nucleotide sequence: TGTGCCACCTTAGCGGGAGGGCCCCCAGATACGCAGTATTTT.

The rearrangement links TRBV6-5 to TRBJ1-5; D call uncertain. CDR3 length equals 14 residues. V lost 5 bases and J 3 bases, leaving 11 bases between the germline ends. Germline CDR1 reads MNHEY; CDR2 reads SVGAGI. CDR3 nucleotide sequence: TGTGCCAGCAGTCCCCTACATTCCAATCAGCCCCAGCATTTT. Translation gives CASSPLHSNQPQHF.

This chain links TRBV19 with TRBJ2-2; no clear D gene. The V gene's germline CDR1 is LNHDA and CDR2 SQIVND (reference sequence). This CDR3 is built from 16 residues. Trimming cost V 6 bases and J 5 bases, with 19 bases left between them. The CDR3 nucleotides are TGTGCCAGTAGAAATGACCTGGACCGTACGACCGGGGAGCTGTTTTTT. It translates to CASRNDLDRTTGELFF.

This sequence joins TRBV15 and TRBJ1-1; D ambiguous. The CDR3 extends over 16 amino acids. Germline V gene data show CDR1 as LNHNV and CDR2 as YYDKDF (reference sequence). V lost 3 bases and J 1 base, leaving 15 bases between the germline ends. CDR3 region: CATSSPREHENTEAFF. The CDR3 DNA follows: TGTGCCACCAGCAGCCCCCGGGAACATGAGAACACTGAAGCTTTCTTT.

A word on this clone: In the same sample, other DNA sequences code for this CDR3. The chain recombines TRBV5-6 with TRBJ2-7, with D unclear. Germline-derived CDR1 and CDR2 are SGHDT and YYEEEE. This CDR3 is 11 amino acids long. Trimming stripped 4 bases from V and 0 bases from J, with 2 bases between. CDR3 coding DNA: TGTGCCAGCAGCAGCTCCTACGAGCAGTACTTC. It translates to CASSSSYEQYF.

The rearrangement uses TRBV4-1 and TRBJ1-6, with no clear D. The CDR3 loop spans 15 amino acids. Germline lookup yields CDR1 MGHRA and CDR2 YSYEKL. The germline V and J ends were trimmed by 0 bases and 10 bases, with 13 bases remaining between them. The CDR3 spells CASSQDVEPGSPLHF. CDR3 DNA: TGCGCCAGCAGCCAAGATGTCGAACCCGGGTCACCCCTCCACTTT.

This clone was detected once. The rearrangement joins TRBV27 to TRBJ2-3, with D perhaps being TRBD1 or TRBD2 (5 bases each). Trimming took off 6 bases at V and 5 bases at J, with 15 bases between the two ends. The CDR3 is made up of 14 amino acids. Germline CDR1 MNHEY, CDR2 SMNVEV (reference sequence). DNA for the CDR3: TGTGCCAGCAGGGGACCCCCTGAAGTAGATACGCAGTATTTT. Its protein is CASRGPPEVDTQYF.

The chain links TRBV10-3 to TRBJ2-7; 9 bases are shared with TRBD1. Germline CDR1 ENHRY, CDR2 SYGVKD. J gave up 5 bases and V 4 bases, and 3 bases lay outside the gene matches. This CDR3 spans 13 amino acids. CDR3 sequence reads: CAISGDRVHEQYF. The CDR3 DNA is TGTGCCATCAGTGGGGACAGGGTCCACGAGCAGTACTTC.

The J gene is TRBJ2-1, the V gene TRBV18; D not certain. Germline V gene sequence: CDR1 KGHSH, CDR2 LQKENI. Trimming pared 5 bases from V and 5 bases from J, leaving 16 bases between. The CDR3 sequence is 15 residues long. The CDR3 sequence: CASSTASSGHNEQFF. As DNA, the CDR3 is TGTGCCAGCTCAACGGCCTCGTCGGGTCACAATGAGCAGTTCTTC. Together with reference TRBV18 and TRBJ2-1, the CDR3 gives the full variable domain: NAGVMQNPRHLVRRRGQEARLRCSPMKGHSHVYWYRQLPEEGLKFMVYLQKENIIDESGMPKERFSAEFPKEGPSILRIQQVVRGDSAAYFCASSTASSGHNEQFFGPGTRLTVL.

CDR3 bases: TGCGCCAGCAGCCAAACCCCGGCCTACGAGCAGTACTTC. Its protein product is CASSQTPAYEQYF. The chain recombines TRBV4-1 with TRBJ2-5; the D is unclear. The J call is in doubt because the DNA end fits TRBJ2-7 better. Germline V gene data show CDR1 as MGHRA and CDR2 as YSYEKL. The CDR3 totals 13 residues.

V is TRBV6-5 and J is TRBJ2-7; D gene uncertain. Germline CDR1 reads MNHEY; CDR2 reads SVGAGI. The length of the CDR3 is 13 residues. The V and J ends lost 0 bases and 5 bases respectively, with 8 bases between them. CDR3: CASSYSGGNEQYF. The CDR3 DNA is TGTGCCAGCAGTTACTCAGGTGGGAACGAGCAGTACTTC.

The rearrangement links TRBV7-9 to TRBJ2-1; 9 nucleotides agree with TRBD2. From germline, CDR1 is SEHNR and CDR2 FQNEAQ (reference sequence). The CDR3 sequence is 16 residues long. The ends lost 6 bases at V and 0 bases at J; junction bases unmatched: 6. The CDR3 DNA follows: TGTGCCAGCAGTTCCCCTAGCGGGACCTCCTACAATGAGCAGTTCTTC. Translating it yields CASSSPSGTSYNEQFF.

V is TRBV14 and J is TRBJ2-7; 11 bases are a match to TRBD1. CDR3 size: 15 residues. CDR1 SGHDN and CDR2 FVKESK come from the germline V gene. V lost 3 bases, J lost 6 bases, and 7 bases stayed unmatched. Here the CDR3 DNA reads TGTGCCAGCAGCCACATGGACAGGGGGCGCGTCGAGCAGTACTTC. Encoded protein: CASSHMDRGRVEQYF.

This rearrangement joins TRBV7-9 to TRBJ1-3; 9 positions match TRBD1. CDR1 and CDR2 (germline): SEHNR, FQNEAQ (reference sequence). The ends lost 5 bases at V and 0 bases at J; junction bases unmatched: 14. The CDR3 has 19 residues. The CDR3 nucleotides are TGTGCCAGCAGCCCCCCCCGAGGACAGGGGCCAAGCTCTGGAAACACCATATATTTT. Its translation is CASSPPRGQGPSSGNTIYF. The complete variable domain, with remaining parts taken from reference TRBV7-9 and TRBJ1-3, reads DTGVSQNPRHKITKRGQNVTFRCDPISEHNRLYWYRQTLGQGPEFLTYFQNEAQLEKSRLLSDRFSAERPKGSFSTLEIQRTEQGDSAMYLCASSPPRGQGPSSGNTIYFGEGSWLTVV.

This clone was counted a single time. This rearrangement joins TRBV28 to TRBJ1-4, with D unclear. The ends were cut back, 3 bases at V and 7 bases at J, with 12 bases in the middle. CDR1 MDHEN and CDR2 SYDVKM come from the germline V gene. There are 14 residues in the CDR3. CDR3 sequence reads: CASSFKPMIEKLFF. The CDR3 nucleotides read TGTGCCAGCAGTTTTAAACCAATGATTGAAAAACTGTTTTTT.

The chain has TRBV2 and TRBJ2-4; 7 bases are shared with TRBD2. The trim removed 8 bases at V and 5 bases at J, leaving 6 bases unmatched. From germline, CDR1 is SNHLY and CDR2 FYNNEI. CDR3 length: 13 residues. CDR3 residues: CASGEAGENIQYF. In DNA form, the CDR3 reads TGTGCCAGCGGGGAGGCGGGAGAAAACATTCAGTACTTC.

This chain connects TRBV30 to TRBJ1-1; the D gene is possibly TRBD1 (6 bases). The ends were cut back, 0 bases at V and 4 bases at J, with 18 bases in the middle. CDR1 is GTSNPN and CDR2 is SVGIG in the germline V gene (reference sequence). This CDR3 is built from 16 residues. CDR3 bases: TGTGCCTGGAGTGTACCCCCGACAGGCTTGAGCACTGAAGCTTTCTTT. Translation: CAWSVPPTGLSTEAFF.

This clone was seen many times. V usage is TRBV30 and J usage is TRBJ2-7; 8 bases match TRBD2. The germline CDR1 and CDR2 sequences are GTSNPN and SVGIG (reference sequence). Germline trimming cut 2 bases from V and 5 bases from J; bases unmatched to any gene: 8. This CDR3 contains 14 residues. This chain's CDR3 is CAWSRGSGTNEQYF. The CDR3 coding sequence is TGTGCCTGGAGTCGAGGTAGCGGGACGAACGAGCAGTACTTC.

The V and J genes are TRBV4-1 and TRBJ1-4; D gene ambiguous. From germline, CDR1 is MGHRA and CDR2 YSYEKL. The CDR3 totals 16 residues. Between the trimmed V and J ends, which lost 1 base and 2 bases, there was a span of 11 bases. DNA of the CDR3: TGCGCCAGCAGCCAAGGGTCCGGTGGGACTAATGAAAAACTGTTTTTT. Amino acid sequence: CASSQGSGGTNEKLFF.

This clone was seen a handful of times. V gene TRBV5-4 combines with J gene TRBJ1-2, with TRBD1 matching over 9 bases. CDR1 is SGHNT, CDR2 YYREEE, per germline (reference sequence). Unmatched junction bases numbered 6, after V lost 4 bases and J lost 8 bases. This CDR3 comprises 13 residues. CDR3: CASSRTGGEGYTF. The CDR3 nucleotides are TGTGCCAGCAGCCGAACAGGGGGCGAAGGCTACACCTTC.

V gene TRBV18 combines with J gene TRBJ1-1; unclear D gene. Trimming took 2 bases from V and 0 from J, leaving 4 bases between them. There are 13 residues in the CDR3. Germline-derived CDR1 and CDR2 are KGHSH and LQKENI. The CDR3 region is CASSPAVNTEAFF. The CDR3, as DNA: TGTGCCAGCTCACCAGCCGTGAACACTGAAGCTTTCTTT.

V usage is TRBV30 and J usage is TRBJ2-1, with 7 bases fitting TRBD1. The length of the CDR3 is 14 residues. CDR1 is GTSNPN and CDR2 is SVGIG in the germline V gene (reference sequence). The chain's CDR3 is CAWQGGSNYNEQFF. DNA for the CDR3: TGTGCTTGGCAAGGGGGCAGCAACTACAATGAGCAGTTCTTC.

This clone was observed a few times. The chain has TRBV7-2 and TRBJ2-7; TRBD2 is a possible D gene (6 bases). The V gene's germline CDR1 is SGHTA and CDR2 FQGNSA. V gave up 0 bases and J gave up 3 bases, with 21 bases separating them. The CDR3 spans 18 residues. CDR3 in DNA: TGTGCCAGCAGCTTAGCCGGCCTAAGGGAGGCCGGATACTACGAGCAGTACTTC. Protein: CASSLAGLREAGYYEQYF.

The chain is built from TRBV27 and TRBJ2-7; TRBD2 might be the D (6 bases). Trimming left V 3 bases short and J 3 bases short, with 15 bases between. From germline, CDR1 is MNHEY and CDR2 SMNVEV (reference sequence). This CDR3 is built from 15 residues. The chain's CDR3 is CASSFGGGTHYEQYF. CDR3 in DNA: TGTGCCAGCAGTTTCGGGGGAGGTACTCACTACGAGCAGTACTTC.

The CDR3 loop is CAWSWLAYEQYF. The CDR3 nucleotides are TGTGCCTGGAGTTGGCTAGCCTACGAGCAGTACTTC. The chain couples TRBV30 to TRBJ2-7; no clear D. Germline assignment: CDR1 GTSNPN and CDR2 SVGIG (reference sequence). The CDR3 runs 12 residues. V shed 2 bases and J shed 2 bases, with 7 bases lying between them.

This chain connects TRBV9 to TRBJ2-7, with 9 bases that match TRBD2. V trimming: 3 bases; J trimming: 3 bases; junction bases outside the gene matches: 7. This CDR3 region has 15 residues. Germline-derived CDR1 and CDR2 are SGDLS and YYNGEE. CDR3 bases: TGTGCCAGCAGCGCCGCCGGAGCGGGAGGCTACGAGCAGTACTTC. This gives the protein CASSAAGAGGYEQYF.

This chain joins TRBV5-1 and TRBJ2-5; 12 nucleotides agree with TRBD1. Trimming took 0 bases from V and 5 from J; bases not matched to a gene: 11. From germline, CDR1 is SGHRS and CDR2 YFSETQ. The CDR3 is made up of 18 amino acids. CDR3 sequence (DNA): TGCGCCAGCAGCTTGGAATCCGGGACAGGGGGCGGATGGGAGACCCAGTACTTC. Translation: CASSLESGTGGGWETQYF.

This clone was detected a few times. Other DNA sequences in the sample encode the same CDR3. The rearrangement links TRBV27 to TRBJ2-2; D uncertain. With 5 bases removed from V and 2 bases from J, the gap between germline ends came to 6 bases. The CDR3 is 13 residues long. CDR1 is MNHEY and CDR2 is SMNVEV in the germline V gene (reference sequence). The CDR3 sequence is CASSPRNTGELFF. CDR3 DNA sequence: TGTGCCAGCAGTCCCCGTAACACCGGGGAGCTGTTTTTT.

CDR3 nucleotides: TGTGCCAGCAGCCCCGCGTGGGGGACCGCCTACGAGCAGTACTTC. Protein: CASSPAWGTAYEQYF. This chain joins TRBV14 and TRBJ2-7; D might be TRBD1 or TRBD2, each matching 5 bases. CDR3 length equals 15 residues. V was clipped by 4 bases and J by 2 bases, with 15 bases between them. CDR1 is SGHDN and CDR2 is FVKESK in the germline V gene.